This TCR beta chain was captured in a study of cytomegalovirus exposure and HLA in healthy donors. The CDR3 runs to 15 residues. In germline, CDR1 is MGHRA, CDR2 YSYEKL. J was trimmed by 1 base and V by 8 bases; bases with no gene match: 9. The PCR ran on 60 Vbeta and 13 Jbeta primers. Libraries were prepared by immunoSEQ multiplex PCR; TCRdb keeps only in-frame clonotypes and omits some of them. Of approximately 170,000 clones detected, 55% to 80% appear once; the ten largest clones hold just under 4.5%. The receptor was derived from a woman aged 18-35 years in good health and CMV-seropositive. The sample consisted of PBMCs. The chain recombines TRBV4-1 with TRBJ2-7, with 9 bases identical to TRBD1. CDR3 in amino acids: CASGHATGGSYEQYF. The DNA of the CDR3 is TGCGCCAGCGGACATGCGACAGGGGGTTCCTACGAGCAGTACTTC.